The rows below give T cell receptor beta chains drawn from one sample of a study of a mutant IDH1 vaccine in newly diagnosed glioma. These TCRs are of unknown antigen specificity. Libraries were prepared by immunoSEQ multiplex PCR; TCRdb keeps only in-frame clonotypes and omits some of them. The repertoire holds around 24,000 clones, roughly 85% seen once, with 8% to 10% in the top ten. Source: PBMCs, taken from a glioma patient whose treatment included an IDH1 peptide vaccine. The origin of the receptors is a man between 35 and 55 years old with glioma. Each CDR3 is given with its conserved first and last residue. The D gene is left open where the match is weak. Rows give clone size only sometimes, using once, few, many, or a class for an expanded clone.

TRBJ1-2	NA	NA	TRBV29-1	CSVGQVRSGYGYTF	TGCAGCGTTGGACAGGTCCGTTCTGGGTATGGCTACACCTTC
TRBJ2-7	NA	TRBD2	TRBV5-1	CASSGTSGYEQYF	TGCGCCAGCAGTGGGACTAGCGGCTACGAGCAGTACTTC
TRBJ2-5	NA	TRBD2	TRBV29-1	CSSTSGTSARETQYF	TGCAGCTCAACCTCCGGGACTAGCGCCCGTGAGACCCAGTACTTC
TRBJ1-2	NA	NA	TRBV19	CASTLSGVSSSNYGYTF	TGTGCCAGTACCCTAAGTGGGGTTTCCTCCTCTAACTATGGCTACACCTTC
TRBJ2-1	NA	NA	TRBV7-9	CASSPLEGRDEQFF	TGTGCCAGCAGCCCCCTGGAGGGGCGCGATGAGCAGTTCTTC
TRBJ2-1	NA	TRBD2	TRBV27	CASSWTSGSGYNEQFF	TGTGCCAGCTCCTGGACTAGCGGGAGTGGGTACAATGAGCAGTTCTTC
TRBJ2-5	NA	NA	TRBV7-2	CASTEGYEGETQYF	TGTGCCAGCACCGAGGGGTATGAGGGAGAGACCCAGTACTTC
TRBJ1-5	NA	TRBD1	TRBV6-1	CASLDRGASRPQHF	TGTGCCAGCTTGGACAGGGGGGCTTCTAGACCCCAGCATTTT
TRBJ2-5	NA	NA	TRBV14	CASSHRSMETQYF	TGTGCCAGCAGCCACCGAAGTATGGAGACCCAGTACTTC
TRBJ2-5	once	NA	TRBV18	CASSPRARGSSQETQYF	TGTGCCAGCTCACCACGGGCCCGGGGGTCGTCCCAAGAGACCCAGTACTTC
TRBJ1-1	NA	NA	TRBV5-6	CASSEVRGLNTEAFF	TGTGCCAGCAGCGAAGTTAGGGGTTTGAACACTGAAGCTTTCTTT
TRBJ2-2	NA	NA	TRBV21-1	CASSKERTGPNTGELFF	TGTGCCAGCAGCAAGGAAAGAACAGGCCCGAACACCGGGGAGCTGTTTTTT
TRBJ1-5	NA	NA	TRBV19	CASSMRQERNQPQHF	TGTGCCAGTTCTATGAGACAGGAGAGGAATCAGCCCCAGCATTTT
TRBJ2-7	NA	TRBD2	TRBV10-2	CASSPGGGEQYF	TGCGCCAGCAGTCCGGGGGGGGGCGAGCAGTACTTC
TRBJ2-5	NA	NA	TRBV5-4	CASSFGQNLRETQYF	TGTGCCAGCAGCTTCGGACAGAATTTACGGGAGACCCAGTACTTC
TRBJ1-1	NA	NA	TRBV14	CASSQDLGTKNTEAFF	TGTGCCAGCAGCCAAGATCTCGGGACCAAGAACACTGAAGCTTTCTTT
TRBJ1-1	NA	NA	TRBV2	CASSGETASSEAFF	TGTGCCAGCAGTGGAGAGACAGCAAGCTCTGAAGCTTTCTTT
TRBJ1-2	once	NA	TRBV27	CASSFNQDYGYTF	TGTGCCAGCAGTTTTAATCAGGACTATGGCTACACCTTC
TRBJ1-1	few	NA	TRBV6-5	CASSSASTEAFF	TGTGCCAGCAGTTCGGCAAGCACTGAAGCTTTCTTT
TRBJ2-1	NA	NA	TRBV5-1	CASSLEVLGSGHEQFF	TGCGCCAGCAGCTTGGAGGTACTGGGATCGGGTCATGAGCAGTTCTTC
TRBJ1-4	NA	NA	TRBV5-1	CASSLEGGGFNEKLFF	TGCGCCAGCAGCTTGGAGGGGGGAGGGTTTAATGAAAAACTGTTTTTT
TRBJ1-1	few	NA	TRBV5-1	CASMLRGGTEAFF	TGCGCCAGCATGCTGAGGGGGGGAACTGAAGCTTTCTTT
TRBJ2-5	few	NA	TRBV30	CAWQRRGRETQYF	TGTGCCTGGCAGAGGAGGGGGCGAGAGACCCAGTACTTC
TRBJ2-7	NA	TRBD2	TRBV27	CASSSPGTSGSYEQYF	TGTGCCAGCAGTTCCCCCGGGACTAGCGGGAGTTACGAGCAGTACTTC
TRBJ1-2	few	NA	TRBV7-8	CASSLRDKNYGYTF	TGTGCCAGCAGCCTCCGGGACAAGAACTATGGCTACACCTTC
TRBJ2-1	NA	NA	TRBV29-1	CSGLGNEQFF	TGCAGCGGCCTAGGAAATGAGCAGTTCTTC